This T cell receptor (beta chain) was found in a study of read filtering for tumor transcriptome and immune sequencing. Study context: Revised staging placed about 8 patients in R-ISS I, approximately 16 in II, about seven in III.

The library was built from about 370 ng RNA with molecular barcoded adaptors for alpha/delta and beta/gamma chains. TCRdb re-derived calls from the reads in MiXCR, one entry per CDR3 protein. The repertoire includes about 130,000 distinct CDR3 sequences, approximately 13% of them detected once, and 8% to 9% sits in the top ten. The germline V gene encodes CDR1 LNHDA and CDR2 SQIVND (reference sequence). This CDR3 contains 13 residues. The ends were cut back, 3 bases at V and 3 bases at J, with 6 bases in the middle. This clonotype was seen repeatedly, ten times or more. Sequencing was carried out using a population of CD138-negative cells sorted from bone marrow. The rearrangement links TRBV19 to TRBJ1-5; D call uncertain. The sequence came from a donor aged 40 or older with multiple myeloma. The CDR3 loop reads CASSISFNQPQHF. CDR3 DNA: TGTGCCAGTAGTATTTCCTTCAATCAGCCCCAGCATTTT.